The subject of this entry is one T cell receptor beta chain. This clonotype was seen only a few times. The antigen it binds to is not known. There are no base qualities to consult, and no much larger clone falls within one base. These data are taken from a study of T-cell memory formation after mild COVID-19 (dated by TCRdb to the early 2020s). With respect to the entire study: Most TCR sequence clusters were specific to one of the two donors. Longitudinal TCRalpha and TCRbeta repertoire sequencing tracked T-cell clones expanding and contracting after mild COVID-19 in a couple of donors. Two young, previously healthy adult volunteers, one female and one male, were included in the cohort.

Overall study outcomes, separate from this receptor: The study covered only a couple of mild cases, and larger cohorts including severe cases with pre-infection samples were considered necessary. Contracting CD4+ clones appeared mostly in the CM and EM memory subsets, whereas CD8+ clones were enriched in EMRA. Clones that contracted from day 15 to 85 showed balanced CD4/CD8 phenotypes, whereas a second wave of clones that expanded from day 15 to 37 leaned towards CD4+. The second-wave clones that peaked on day 37 were not confirmed to be SARS-CoV-2 specific. Some responding clones were detected in pre-infection memory, suggesting pre-existing cross-reactive memory T cells joined the SARS-CoV-2 response.

The CDR3 holds 16 amino acids from the cysteine to the phenylalanine. Only CDR3 DNA remains: 48 bases, in frame from the first base. For CDR1 and CDR2, the germline V gene lists SGHVS and FNYEAQ. The V end loses 2 bases and the J end loses 6 bases, and a stretch of 16 bases separates them. The sequencer listed for this sample is Illumina NovaSeq 6000. TCRalpha and TCRbeta cDNA libraries were built by 5'RACE with constant-segment primers, adding sample barcodes and unique molecular identifiers. Trizol reagent was used to extract RNA from every sample. Library amplification was performed in two PCR steps, and a second sample barcode and Illumina TruSeq adapters were introduced in the second step. Sequencing of libraries was performed on an Illumina NovaSeq with 2 x 150 bp paired-end reads. In the paper's pipeline: With migec v1.2.7, reads were demultiplexed and then collapsed into UMI-guided consensus sequences. Using mixcr v2.1.11, UMI consensuses were aligned to TRA and TRB V and J templates and then assembled into clonotypes. Clonotypes were classified as expanded or contracted when called significant by both edgeR and NoisET, with noise models trained on biological replicates. For edgeR calls, the thresholds were a false discovery rate-adjusted p below 0.01 and a log2 fold-change of 1. As an exploratory analysis of dynamics, PCA with hierarchical clustering was applied to max-normalized trajectories of the 1000 most abundant clonotypes. The CD4 or CD8 phenotype of responding clones was assigned using the separately sequenced CD4+ and CD8+ repertoires. Starting from the raw public reads, TCRdb applied fastp trimming at Q25, assembled clones with MiXCR and retained in-frame beta chains. Each CDR3 protein gets just one entry, which takes the most common genes and DNA from the rows behind it. The V and J calls were determined by TCRdb, not by the authors. The table for this sample lists roughly 400,000 distinct CDR3 sequences; more than 15% of them were counted only once. 20% to 25% of the sample comes from the top ten.

Ficoll-Paque density gradient centrifugation was the method used to isolate PBMCs. The sample taken for sequencing was PBMCs or a T cell subset sorted from them (not recorded which). The rearrangement combines TRBV7-6 with TRBJ2-2, with no confident D gene call. The clonotype originates from a man aged 18-30 years who had mild COVID-19 (a few samples of this study predate the infection). The sample titles of this study are shuffled in the database, so cell type and time point are left out; the donor was told from shared clones. The CDR3 amino acid sequence is: CASSLPRQSRSGELFF. The DNA is as follows: TGTGCCAGCAGCTTACCTCGACAATCCAGGTCCGGGGAGCTGTTTTTT.